One sample yielded the 18 T cell receptor beta chains listed below, sequenced in a study of shared clonotypes between healthy human individuals. Sequencing was performed with immunoSEQ multiplex PCR; in TCRdb, only in-frame clones are kept and a portion is missing. The data contain fewer than 1.6 million clones, about 98.5% of them singletons. Sequencing was performed on naive CD4+ T cells sorted from blood. Subset here: CD45RA+ positively selected. These receptors came from a man aged 25-45 years in good health.

This chain uses TRBV14 with TRBJ2-1, with D perhaps matching TRBD2 (6 bases). V lost 3 bases to trimming and J lost 10 bases, with 16 bases between them. Germline V CDR1 and CDR2: SGHDN, FVKESK. The CDR3 runs to 14 residues. CDR3 in DNA: TGTGCCAGCAGCCATCTATCTGGGGCGGGGGAGCAGTTCTTC. Its protein is CASSHLSGAGEQFF.

This chain connects TRBV10-3 to TRBJ1-1; possible D gene TRBD1, 5 bases. The V end was cut by 4 bases, the J end by 1 base, with 16 bases between. CDR3 size: 16 residues. Germline CDR1 ENHRY, CDR2 SYGVKD. CDR3 DNA sequence: TGTGCCATCAGTGTTCACCCAGGCGGGGCGAACACTGAAGCTTTCTTT. Amino acids: CAISVHPGGANTEAFF.

Here the CDR3 DNA reads TGTGCCTGGATTTGGGCCGGGGAGCTGTTTTTT. Its translation is CAWIWAGELFF. This sequence joins TRBV30 and TRBJ2-2; D is undetermined. Germline V gene sequence: CDR1 GTSNPN, CDR2 SVGIG (reference sequence). CDR3 length: 11 amino acids. V was shortened by 4 bases and J by 6 bases, with 6 bases between the two germline ends. Variable domain in full (rest from reference TRBV30 and TRBJ2-2): SQTIHQWPATLVQPVGSPLSLECTVEGTSNPNLYWYRQAAGRGLQLLFYSVGIGQISSEVPQNLSASRPQDRQFILSSKKLLLSDSGFYLCAWIWAGELFFGEGSRLTVL.

The chain has TRBV7-2 and TRBJ2-7, with TRBD2 matching 7 bases. Germline CDR1 SGHTA, CDR2 FQGNSA. The CDR3 runs to 14 residues. The J segment lost 3 bases and the V segment lost 3 bases, leaving 5 bases of the junction unmatched. The CDR3 sequence: CASSLGGKGYEQYF. The CDR3 bases are TGTGCCAGCAGCTTGGGAGGGAAAGGCTACGAGCAGTACTTC. The full variable domain, completed using reference TRBV7-2 and TRBJ2-7, is GAGVSQSPSNKVTEKGKDVELRCDPISGHTALYWYRQSLGQGLEFLIYFQGNSAPDKSGLPSDRFSAERTGGSVSTLTIQRTQQEDSAVYLCASSLGGKGYEQYFGPGTRLTVT.

J is TRBJ2-3 and V is TRBV19, with TRBD2 as a possible D gene (5 bases). Germline CDR1 is LNHDA and CDR2 is SQIVND (reference sequence). This CDR3 has 16 amino acids. The germline V and J ends were trimmed by 6 bases and 2 bases, with 18 bases remaining between them. The DNA of the CDR3 is TGTGCCAGTAGCGGACGGCGGGCCAGAGACACAGATACGCAGTATTTT. It yields the protein CASSGRRARDTDTQYF. Using reference TRBV19 and TRBJ2-3 for the parts outside the CDR3, the full variable domain is DGGITQSPKYLFRKEGQNVTLSCEQNLNHDAMYWYRQDPGQGLRLIYYSQIVNDFQKGDIAEGYSVSREKKESFPLTVTSAQKNPTAFYLCASSGRRARDTDTQYFGPGTRLTVL.

The chain combines TRBV6-1 with TRBJ1-5; no definite D call. Germline V lookup: CDR1 MNHNS, CDR2 SASEGT. The CDR3 spans 14 residues. With 0 bases removed from V and 4 bases from J, the gap between germline ends came to 7 bases. CDR3: CASSEARANQPQHF. The CDR3 nucleotides read TGTGCCAGCAGTGAAGCGAGGGCTAATCAGCCCCAGCATTTT.

V gene TRBV7-9 combines with J gene TRBJ1-2; 10 positions match TRBD1. The CDR3 extends over 14 amino acids. Per the germline V gene, CDR1 is SEHNR and CDR2 is FQNEAQ (reference sequence). V lost 1 base to trimming and J lost 6 bases; unmatched junction nucleotides: 2. The CDR3 nucleotides are TGTGCCAGCAGCTTAGGTGGGACAGGGGATGGCTACACCTTC. It translates to CASSLGGTGDGYTF. The full variable domain, in which reference TRBV7-9 and TRBJ1-2 provide the parts outside the CDR3, is DTGVSQNPRHKITKRGQNVTFRCDPISEHNRLYWYRQTLGQGPEFLTYFQNEAQLEKSRLLSDRFSAERPKGSFSTLEIQRTEQGDSAMYLCASSLGGTGDGYTFGSGTRLTVV.

CDR3 nucleotides: TGTGCCAGCAGCCTCGGACAGAGCAATCAGCCCCAGCATTTT. Amino acid sequence: CASSLGQSNQPQHF. The genes are TRBV5-4 and TRBJ1-5; possible D gene TRBD1, 6 bases. The germline V gene encodes CDR1 SGHNT and CDR2 YYREEE (reference sequence). The V and J ends lost 4 bases and 1 base respectively, with 9 bases between them. CDR3 length equals 14 residues.

J is TRBJ2-1 and V is TRBV11-2, with 14 bases matching TRBD2. This CDR3 spans 16 amino acids. Looked up from germline, CDR1 is SGHAT and CDR2 is FQNNGV. Unmatched junction bases numbered 1, after V lost 3 bases and J lost 3 bases. The CDR3 spells CASSLGLAGDYNEQFF. CDR3 sequence (DNA): TGTGCCAGCAGCTTGGGACTAGCGGGAGACTACAATGAGCAGTTCTTC.

This clone appeared once. This chain uses TRBV7-8 with TRBJ2-7; perhaps TRBD1 as D (5 bases). The CDR3 extends over 15 amino acids. Germline V gives CDR1 SGHVS, CDR2 FQNEAQ. Trimming left V 1 base short and J 1 base short, with 11 bases between. CDR3 bases: TGTGCCAGCAGCTTAGGCAGGGATTCTTCCTACGAGCAGTACTTC. As protein: CASSLGRDSSYEQYF.

CDR3 DNA sequence: TGTGCCAGCACCTTGGGGCTACCGGGACAGGGAGACGAGCAGTACTTC. This encodes CASTLGLPGQGDEQYF. The chain employs TRBV28 and TRBJ2-7; 9 bases align to TRBD1. The CDR3 is made up of 16 amino acids. After removal of 7 bases from V and 5 bases from J, the junction contained 15 bases not matched to a gene. Germline CDR1 is MDHEN and CDR2 is SYDVKM.

This chain uses TRBV5-1 with TRBJ2-1; unclear D gene. This CDR3 comprises 14 residues. The V end lost 0 bases, the J end lost 9 bases, and 13 bases lay between the germline ends. CDR1 is SGHRS, CDR2 YFSETQ, per germline. The CDR3 coding sequence is TGCGCCAGCAGCTTGGATTCGGGTACAGTTGAGCAGTTCTTC. This encodes CASSLDSGTVEQFF.

The chain is built from TRBV6-4 and TRBJ2-1; 9 bases align to TRBD2. The CDR3 covers 17 residues. J lost 7 bases, V lost 0 bases, and 10 bases had no gene match. Germline V CDR1 and CDR2: MRHNA, SNTAGT. CDR3: CASSDSTSGWDLNEQFF. CDR3 nucleotide sequence: TGTGCCAGCAGTGACTCCACTAGCGGGTGGGATTTGAATGAGCAGTTCTTC.

The chain has TRBV28 and TRBJ1-2, with a possible D match to TRBD1 (5 bases). Germline lookup yields CDR1 MDHEN and CDR2 SYDVKM. The ends were cut back, 4 bases at V and 3 bases at J, with 12 bases in the middle. The CDR3 has 14 amino acids. CDR3 in DNA: TGTGCCAGCAGTTCCGGGACGGACGACTATGGCTACACCTTC. This gives the protein CASSSGTDDYGYTF.

The chain carries TRBV7-9 and TRBJ2-1; 8 nucleotides line up with TRBD1. Germline CDR1 is SEHNR and CDR2 is FQNEAQ (reference sequence). The V and J ends lost 6 bases and 6 bases, in that order; junction bases with no gene match: 13. The length of the CDR3 is 16 residues. The CDR3 nucleotides read TGTGCCAGCAGTTTTAAAGCCGGGACAGGCCGCAATGAGCAGTTCTTC. Translating it yields CASSFKAGTGRNEQFF. The whole variable domain, filled in from reference TRBV7-9 and TRBJ2-1, reads DTGVSQNPRHKITKRGQNVTFRCDPISEHNRLYWYRQTLGQGPEFLTYFQNEAQLEKSRLLSDRFSAERPKGSFSTLEIQRTEQGDSAMYLCASSFKAGTGRNEQFFGPGTRLTVL.

The J gene is TRBJ1-3, the V gene TRBV9; unclear D gene. The CDR3 loop spans 16 amino acids. Germline V gene data show CDR1 as SGDLS and CDR2 as YYNGEE. V was clipped by 2 bases and J by 0 bases, with 12 bases between them. CDR3 sequence reads: CASSVAQIPSGNTIYF. Here the CDR3 DNA reads TGTGCCAGCAGCGTTGCGCAGATACCCTCTGGAAACACCATATATTTT.

The chain is built from TRBV29-1 and TRBJ2-7; TRBD2 matches 8 bases. Losses at the gene ends were 5 bases for V and 6 bases for J; bases not matched to a gene: 9. CDR1 is SQVTM and CDR2 is ANQGSEA in the germline V gene. The CDR3 sequence is 13 residues long. The CDR3 loop reads CSVSPGLAAEQYF. The CDR3 nucleotides read TGCAGCGTTTCACCTGGACTAGCTGCCGAGCAGTACTTC.

The chain combines TRBV5-6 with TRBJ1-1, with a tentative D call TRBD1 (6 bases). The CDR3 has 14 residues. Between the trimmed V and J ends, which lost 1 base and 8 bases, there was a span of 15 bases. Germline CDR1 SGHDT, CDR2 YYEEEE. In nucleotides, the CDR3 is TGTGCCAGCAGCTTGTACACGACAGGCCGAGAAGCTTTCTTT. It translates to CASSLYTTGREAFF.